Below are 31 T cell receptor beta chains sequenced from a single sample in a study of blood T cell repertoires in COVID-19 (dated by TCRdb to the early 2020s). Receptor libraries were prepared by the immunoSEQ multiplex PCR assay. TCRdb mirrors the immuneACCESS table, restricted to in-frame sequences. Some clones are absent from its copies; in checked studies, under half trace to an unresolved V gene, and the reason for the others is unknown. The sample table holds around 50,000 clones, of which approximately 85% were seen once. Around 7% of the sample comes from the top ten. Sequencing input: peripheral blood. Source of these receptors: a man aged 35 to 55 with acute or convalescent COVID-19.

The chain carries TRBV3-1 (or the pseudogene TRBV3-2) and TRBJ2-7; D not certain. Germline lookup yields CDR1 LGHDT and CDR2 YNNKEL (reference sequence). The CDR3 loop spans 13 amino acids. Trimming pared 11 bases from V and 0 bases from J, leaving 14 bases between. CDR3 protein: CASMRRSSYEQYF. Here the CDR3 DNA reads TGTGCCTCAATGAGGCGGAGCTCCTACGAGCAGTACTTC.

The rearrangement uses TRBV5-8 and TRBJ1-6; 9 bases match TRBD1. CDR3 length equals 16 residues. CDR1 and CDR2 (germline): SGHTS, YDEGEE. Trimming at V came to 3 bases and at J to 0 bases, leaving 1 base not matched to a gene. CDR3 bases: TGTGCCAGCAGCTGGGGACAGGGCTCCTATAATTCACCCCTCCACTTT. Amino acids: CASSWGQGSYNSPLHF.

This clone has just one count. The chain couples TRBV7-3 to TRBJ2-3; D is possibly TRBD1 (6 bases). Trimming removed 5 bases from V and 3 bases from J, with 12 bases in between. The CDR3 sequence is 14 residues long. Looked up from germline, CDR1 is SGHTA and CDR2 is FQGTGA. The CDR3 protein is CASSATGITDTQYF. In DNA form, the CDR3 reads TGTGCCAGCAGCGCCACAGGGATTACAGATACGCAGTATTTT.

This clone occurred once. The J gene is TRBJ2-2, the V gene TRBV5-1; perhaps TRBD2 as D (5 bases). The germline gives CDR1 SGHRS, CDR2 YFSETQ. V lost 7 bases to trimming and J lost 1 base, with 14 bases between them. The CDR3 sequence is 15 residues long. The DNA for the CDR3 is TGCGCCAGCCGAGGGCAGGATCTGAACACCGGGGAGCTGTTTTTT. It yields the protein CASRGQDLNTGELFF.

The chain is built from TRBV21-1 and TRBJ2-7; the D call of TRBD1 is as the table states it, not checked on the DNA. TRBV21-1 constitutes a pseudogene. The CDR3 is 17 residues long. The CDR3 coding sequence is TGTGCCAGCAGCAAAGCCATGCTGGGACAGGGCACCTACGAGCAGTACTTC. Translation: CASSKAMLGQGTYEQYF.

This clone was found a few times. The gene calls are TRBV27 and TRBJ2-1; a possible D gene is TRBD1 (6 bases). The length of the CDR3 is 14 residues. Looked up from germline, CDR1 is MNHEY and CDR2 is SMNVEV (reference sequence). The germline V and J ends were trimmed by 0 bases and 6 bases, with 9 bases remaining between them. The CDR3: CASSLSDRSNEQFF. DNA for the CDR3: TGTGCCAGCAGTTTATCAGACAGGAGCAATGAGCAGTTCTTC.

The chain employs TRBV3-1 (or the pseudogene TRBV3-2) and TRBJ2-7; D might be TRBD1 (5 bases). Per germline, CDR1 LGHDT and CDR2 YNNKEL (reference sequence). The CDR3 length is 13 residues. V was clipped by 1 base and J by 6 bases, with 10 bases between them. The CDR3 protein is CASSQGVGREQYF. The CDR3 DNA sequence: TGTGCCAGCAGCCAAGGGGTGGGGCGCGAGCAGTACTTC.

The chain has TRBV29-1 and TRBJ2-2, with TRBD1 matching over 11 bases. This CDR3 spans 15 amino acids. J was trimmed by 5 bases and V by 4 bases; bases with no gene match: 6. Germline loops: CDR1 SQVTM, CDR2 ANQGSEA. CDR3 nucleotides: TGCAGCGTTGGCTCCGGGACAGGGGGTACCGGGGAGCTGTTTTTT. Translated, it gives CSVGSGTGGTGELFF.

The chain combines TRBV7-9 with TRBJ1-2, with 12 nucleotides matching TRBD1. The CDR3 extends over 15 amino acids. From germline, CDR1 is SEHNR and CDR2 FQNEAQ (reference sequence). Trimming cost V 5 bases and J 8 bases; bases outside gene matches: 9. CDR3 sequence reads: CASSTRDRGRGGYTF. CDR3 DNA: TGTGCCAGCAGCACCCGGGACAGGGGGCGCGGGGGCTACACCTTC.

The chain employs TRBV11-3 and TRBJ2-1, with 7 bases aligning to TRBD1. V lost 5 bases, J lost 0 bases, and 1 base stayed unmatched. There are 14 residues in the CDR3. CDR1 is SGHNT, CDR2 YENEEA, per germline. CDR3 in DNA: TGTGCCAGCAGCCGGGACAGCTCCTACAATGAGCAGTTCTTC. It codes for CASSRDSSYNEQFF.

The V and J genes are TRBV6-5 and TRBJ1-2; 10 nucleotides match TRBD1. Trimming at V came to 7 bases and at J to 7 bases, leaving 12 bases not matched to a gene. Per the germline V gene, CDR1 is MNHEY and CDR2 is SVGAGI. The CDR3 sequence is 15 residues long. The CDR3 sequence: CASTPLTGGARGYTF. For the CDR3, the DNA is TGTGCCAGCACTCCTTTGACAGGGGGCGCGCGTGGCTACACCTTC.

The rearrangement joins TRBV7-9 to TRBJ2-1; 9 nucleotides match TRBD1. V lost 0 bases to trimming and J lost 3 bases; unmatched junction nucleotides: 6. From germline, CDR1 is SEHNR and CDR2 FQNEAQ (reference sequence). The CDR3 contains 17 residues. The CDR3 sequence: CASSLAFKTGGYNEQFF. The CDR3 DNA follows: TGTGCCAGCAGCTTAGCTTTTAAGACAGGGGGCTACAATGAGCAGTTCTTC.

The chain recombines TRBV7-9 with TRBJ2-1, with no clear D. This CDR3 spans 13 amino acids. V gave up 5 bases and J gave up 5 bases, with 10 bases separating them. Per germline, CDR1 SEHNR and CDR2 FQNEAQ (reference sequence). CDR3 loop: CASSPYPHNEQFF. As DNA, the CDR3 is TGTGCCAGCAGCCCCTACCCTCACAATGAGCAGTTCTTC.

V is TRBV7-2 and J is TRBJ1-2; TRBD1 matches at 7 bases. The CDR3 loop spans 15 amino acids. Germline-derived CDR1 and CDR2 are SGHTA and FQGNSA. Trimming removed 5 bases from V and 4 bases from J; junction bases left unmatched: 10. CDR3 DNA: TGTGCCAGCAGCCCTACCGCAGGACAGGTCTATGGCTACACCTTC. This codes for CASSPTAGQVYGYTF.

The chain carries TRBV7-9 and TRBJ2-2; TRBD1 agrees at 7 bases. The CDR3 totals 16 residues. Germline-derived CDR1 and CDR2 are SEHNR and FQNEAQ (reference sequence). After removal of 7 bases from V and 1 base from J, the junction contained 9 bases not matched to a gene. The CDR3 nucleotides are TGTGCCAGCACTACAAAGGGGACAGTGAACACCGGGGAGCTGTTTTTT. Its translation is CASTTKGTVNTGELFF.

The chain employs TRBV10-3 and TRBJ1-2, with D tentatively TRBD1 (6 bases). The CDR3 totals 14 residues. The ends were cut back, 4 bases at V and 5 bases at J, with 14 bases in the middle. CDR1 is ENHRY and CDR2 is SYGVKD in the germline V gene. DNA of the CDR3: TGTGCCATCAGTGGGACCGGGACAATTTATGGCTACACCTTC. It translates to CAISGTGTIYGYTF.

This rearrangement joins TRBV4-1 to TRBJ1-4; 12 bases match TRBD1. Per the germline V gene, CDR1 is MGHRA and CDR2 is YSYEKL. This CDR3 comprises 17 residues. Trimming cost V 3 bases and J 8 bases; bases outside gene matches: 10. The CDR3 sequence: CASSQAPGQGAAEKLFF. The CDR3, as DNA: TGCGCCAGCAGCCAGGCCCCGGGACAGGGGGCGGCGGAAAAACTGTTTTTT.

The chain uses TRBV29-1 and TRBJ2-5, with 7 bases identical to TRBD1. Germline V lookup: CDR1 SQVTM, CDR2 ANQGSEA. The V gene end was trimmed by 6 bases and the J gene end by 14 bases; junction bases not matched to a gene: 9. The CDR3 is made up of 10 amino acids. The DNA of the CDR3 is TGCAGCGTCGTGGGGACAGTTAACTACTTC. It specifies CSVVGTVNYF.

This chain links TRBV18 with TRBJ2-3; 8 bases fit TRBD1. CDR1 is KGHSH and CDR2 is LQKENI in the germline V gene. After removal of 4 bases from V and 3 bases from J, the junction contained 6 bases not matched to a gene. This CDR3 is built from 15 residues. The CDR3 DNA sequence: TGTGCCAGCTCACGACAGGGGACAATAACAGATACGCAGTATTTT. This gives the protein CASSRQGTITDTQYF.

The chain employs TRBV6-2 or TRBV6-3 and TRBJ1-6; D gene unclear. V lost 1 base and J lost 10, with 8 bases in between. Germline values: CDR1 MNHEY, CDR2 SVGEGT. This CDR3 is built from 13 residues. This CDR3 is CASSYWEGSPLHF. The CDR3 coding sequence is TGTGCCAGCAGTTACTGGGAGGGATCACCCCTCCACTTT.

V usage is TRBV18 and J usage is TRBJ1-2; D ambiguous. The V end lost 2 bases, the J end lost 6 bases, and 10 bases lay between the germline ends. The CDR3 spans 13 residues. The germline V gene encodes CDR1 KGHSH and CDR2 LQKENI. The CDR3, as DNA: TGTGCCAGCTCACCAGCCCGGAGAAATGGCTACACCTTC. Protein product: CASSPARRNGYTF.

V gene TRBV6-5 combines with J gene TRBJ2-7, with a weak D call TRBD2 (6 bases). This CDR3 contains 14 residues. Germline V gene lookup returns CDR1 MNHEY and CDR2 SVGAGI. V gave up 10 bases and J gave up 0 bases, with 16 bases separating them. The CDR3 sequence is CATTTGVDSYEQYF. In DNA form, the CDR3 reads TGTGCCACCACGACGGGGGTGGACTCCTACGAGCAGTACTTC.

The chain combines TRBV19 with TRBJ2-1; no clear D gene. The V end lost 5 bases, the J end lost 7 bases, and 12 bases lay between the germline ends. CDR3 length: 13 residues. Germline lookup yields CDR1 LNHDA and CDR2 SQIVND (reference sequence). For the CDR3, the DNA is TGTGCCAGTAGTGATCGACTGGCAAATGAGCAGTTCTTC. Its protein is CASSDRLANEQFF.

This clone was found once. This chain joins TRBV11-2 and TRBJ2-7; D is possibly TRBD1 (5 bases). This CDR3 has 13 amino acids. Germline CDR1 and CDR2: SGHAT and FQNNGV. The V end was cut by 4 bases, the J end by 5 bases, with 12 bases between. In DNA, the CDR3 is TGTGCCAGCAGCTCACTCGACAGTCACGAGCAGTACTTC. It specifies CASSSLDSHEQYF.

This clone came up a few times. This chain joins TRBV18 and TRBJ2-7; TRBD1 is a possible D gene (5 bases). CDR3 length equals 15 residues. Looked up from germline, CDR1 is KGHSH and CDR2 is LQKENI. With 2 bases removed from V and 7 bases from J, the gap between germline ends came to 18 bases. CDR3 DNA sequence: TGTGCCAGCTCACCAAAGGGGTCCGCGGATGTGGAGCAGTACTTC. As protein: CASSPKGSADVEQYF.

The rearrangement links TRBV6-5 to TRBJ1-6; D is perhaps TRBD1 (5 bases). V gave up 0 bases and J gave up 6 bases, with 9 bases separating them. The CDR3 is 15 amino acids. Germline values: CDR1 MNHEY, CDR2 SVGAGI. The CDR3 region has the DNA TGTGCCAGCAGTTACTCGAGACAGTCTAATTCACCCCTCCACTTT. This translates into CASSYSRQSNSPLHF.

The chain combines TRBV5-1 with TRBJ2-7; weak D call: TRBD2 (5 bases). Trimming took off 6 bases at V and 1 base at J, with 17 bases between the two ends. The CDR3 consists of 15 residues. The germline V gene has CDR1 SGHRS and CDR2 YFSETQ. The CDR3 bases are TGCGCCAGCACCTTAATGGACTCAACTTCCTACGAGCAGTACTTC. Its translation: CASTLMDSTSYEQYF.

The chain joins TRBV2 to TRBJ2-2, with D maybe TRBD1 (5 bases). The V and J ends lost 4 bases and 3 bases respectively, with 12 bases between them. This CDR3 contains 15 residues. CDR1 is SNHLY, CDR2 FYNNEI, per germline. CDR3 DNA: TGTGCCAGCAGTGCGTATGACAGTTACACCGGGGAGCTGTTTTTT. Its protein product is CASSAYDSYTGELFF. Complete variable domain (other parts from reference TRBV2 and TRBJ2-2): EPEVTQTPSHQVTQMGQEVILRCVPISNHLYFYWYRQILGQKVEFLVSFYNNEISEKSEIFDDQFSVERPDGSNFTLKIRSTKLEDSAMYFCASSAYDSYTGELFFGEGSRLTVL.

The chain uses TRBV10-3 and TRBJ2-2; TRBD2 is a possible D gene (6 bases). The CDR3 loop spans 15 amino acids. Germline V lookup: CDR1 ENHRY, CDR2 SYGVKD. The V end was cut by 7 bases, the J end by 3 bases, with 15 bases between. CDR3 in amino acids: CAIMATRGDTGELFF. The DNA of the CDR3 is TGTGCCATCATGGCGACTAGAGGTGACACCGGGGAGCTGTTTTTT.

The rearrangement joins TRBV7-9 to TRBJ1-1, with D unresolved. CDR1 is SEHNR and CDR2 is FQNEAQ in the germline V gene (reference sequence). V was trimmed by 2 bases and J by 0 bases, leaving 4 bases between them. The CDR3 covers 13 residues. CDR3 in amino acids: CASSLLVNTEAFF. For the CDR3, the DNA is TGTGCCAGCAGCTTATTAGTGAACACTGAAGCTTTCTTT.

This chain uses TRBV7-2 with TRBJ1-5; the match to TRBD1 covers 10 bases. This CDR3 region has 18 residues. Trimming took 5 bases from V and 5 from J; bases not matched to a gene: 15. From germline, CDR1 is SGHTA and CDR2 FQGNSA. CDR3 amino acids: CASSPDPGQGRVYQPQHF. CDR3 bases: TGTGCCAGCAGCCCCGACCCGGGACAGGGGAGAGTATATCAGCCCCAGCATTTT.